The 27 T cell receptor beta chains below were found in one sample sequenced in a study of blood T cell repertoires in COVID-19 (TCRdb year 2020). Libraries were constructed by the immunoSEQ multiplex PCR assay. Held by TCRdb, this immuneACCESS table contains in-frame sequences only and omits some clones. Under half of the omission traces to an unresolved V gene where checked; the cause of the rest is unknown. For this sample there are a few hundred thousand clones; about nine tenths appear just once. The ten largest clones take up about 7% of the sample. What was sequenced was PBMCs or T cells enriched from blood (not recorded which). These receptors were taken from a man aged 25 to 40 in a cohort exposed to, infected with or recovered from COVID-19 (not recorded which).

The gene calls are TRBV5-6 and TRBJ2-3; 11 bases fit TRBD2. Germline CDR1 SGHDT, CDR2 YYEEEE. The CDR3 runs 15 residues. The V and J ends lost 1 base and 4 bases, in that order; junction bases with no gene match: 2. The DNA of the CDR3 is TGTGCCAGCAGCTTGACTAGCGGGAGAGCAGATACGCAGTATTTT. Its translation is CASSLTSGRADTQYF. The full variable domain, its missing parts supplied by reference TRBV5-6 and TRBJ2-3, is DAGVTQSPTHLIKTRGQQVTLRCSPKSGHDTVSWYQQALGQGPQFIFQYYEEEERQRGNFPDRFSGHQFPNYSSELNVNALLLGDSALYLCASSLTSGRADTQYFGPGTRLTVL.

A few counts support this clone. V is TRBV6-5 and J is TRBJ2-7; 11 nucleotides line up with TRBD2. V trimming: 8 bases; J trimming: 7 bases; junction bases outside the gene matches: 10. Germline V gene sequence: CDR1 MNHEY, CDR2 SVGAGI. The CDR3 totals 14 residues. The CDR3: CASRIAGGPGEQYF. CDR3 nucleotides: TGTGCCAGCCGAATAGCGGGAGGGCCGGGAGAGCAGTACTTC.

The rearrangement uses TRBV6-5 and TRBJ1-2, with 7 bases fitting TRBD1. Per the germline V gene, CDR1 is MNHEY and CDR2 is SVGAGI. V was clipped by 6 bases and J by 0 bases; unmatched bases: 7. CDR3 length: 15 residues. The CDR3 bases are TGTGCCAGCAGCAGACAGGGACTCGCTAACTATGGCTACACCTTC. Protein product: CASSRQGLANYGYTF.

This clone was counted a single time. The J gene is TRBJ1-2, the V gene TRBV20-1; no reliable D call. The CDR3 length is 10 residues. Trimming took 6 bases from V and 8 from J, leaving 10 bases between them. The germline gives CDR1 DFQATT, CDR2 SNEGSKA (reference sequence). DNA for the CDR3: TGCAGTGCCGAGGGAGGGGGCTACACCTTC. Encoded protein: CSAEGGGYTF.

The chain employs TRBV24-1 and TRBJ1-2, with D possibly TRBD1 on 6 matching bases. The CDR3 covers 13 residues. Germline CDR1 reads KGHDR; CDR2 reads SFDVKD. Trimming cost V 2 bases and J 7 bases, with 10 bases left between them. The DNA of the CDR3 is TGTGCCACCAGTGATTCGGACAGCGGTGGCTACACCTTC. Translation: CATSDSDSGGYTF.

The V and J genes are TRBV27 and TRBJ1-2; no reliable D call. CDR3 size: 14 residues. CDR1 is MNHEY, CDR2 SMNVEV, per germline (reference sequence). V lost 3 bases and J 0 bases, leaving 8 bases between the germline ends. The CDR3 region has the DNA TGTGCCAGCAGTTTCCGGGGAGCTAACTATGGCTACACCTTC. It encodes CASSFRGANYGYTF.

This clone showed up just once. The rearrangement links TRBV5-4 to TRBJ2-5; the D gene is possibly TRBD2 (6 bases). Germline V gene sequence: CDR1 SGHNT, CDR2 YYREEE (reference sequence). Trimming removed 0 bases from V and 5 bases from J, with 8 bases in between. The CDR3 consists of 13 residues. Here the CDR3 DNA reads TGTGCCAGCAGCTTGGACCGGGGGGAGACCCAGTACTTC. The encoded protein is CASSLDRGETQYF. Combining the CDR3 with reference TRBV5-4 and TRBJ2-5 gives the whole variable domain ETGVTQSPTHLIKTRGQQVTLRCSSQSGHNTVSWYQQALGQGPQFIFQYYREEENGRGNFPPRFSGLQFPNYSSELNVNALELDDSALYLCASSLDRGETQYFGPGTRLLVL.

In its sample, this clone was seen once. The CDR3 DNA sequence: TGTGCCAGCAGCTTAGCGGCTAGCGGGAGAATTGAGCAGTACTTC. Translating it yields CASSLAASGRIEQYF. The chain combines TRBV7-2 with TRBJ2-7, with 10 bases fitting TRBD2. The CDR3 spans 15 residues. Germline values: CDR1 SGHTA, CDR2 FQGNSA. V gave up 0 bases and J gave up 7 bases; unmatched junction bases: 6.

V gene TRBV4-2 combines with J gene TRBJ2-2; 11 nucleotides match TRBD2. The CDR3 extends over 16 amino acids. In germline, CDR1 is LGHNA, CDR2 YNFKEQ. V lost 4 bases to trimming and J lost 5 bases; unmatched junction nucleotides: 6. CDR3 DNA sequence: TGTGCCAGCAGCCTAGCCACTAGCGGGAGAACCGGGGAGCTGTTTTTT. The encoded protein is CASSLATSGRTGELFF.

This clone was seen a handful of times. This chain connects TRBV15 to TRBJ2-3; 11 bases are shared with TRBD2. The ends lost 2 bases at V and 1 base at J; junction bases unmatched: 2. The germline V gene encodes CDR1 LNHNV and CDR2 YYDKDF (reference sequence). The CDR3 totals 16 residues. DNA of the CDR3: TGTGCCACCAGCAGATCGGGACTAGCGGGCACAGATACGCAGTATTTT. It encodes CATSRSGLAGTDTQYF.

The chain links TRBV7-2 to TRBJ1-2, with 7 positions matching TRBD1. V shed 5 bases, J shed 7 bases, and the junction held 19 bases outside the gene matches. This CDR3 is 17 amino acids long. Germline CDR1 and CDR2: SGHTA and FQGNSA. CDR3 bases: TGTGCCAGCAGCCCAGGGGGTGCATCTACGGGAGTAGGTGGCTACACCTTC. Its translation is CASSPGGASTGVGGYTF.

A word on this clone: Other DNA sequences in the sample encode the same CDR3. The chain combines TRBV7-3 with TRBJ1-1, with D possibly TRBD1 on 5 matching bases. V lost 2 bases to trimming and J lost 2 bases, with 6 bases between them. Germline V lookup: CDR1 SGHTA, CDR2 FQGTGA. This CDR3 is built from 13 residues. CDR3 nucleotide sequence: TGTGCCAGCAGCTTACAGGGCAACACTGAAGCTTTCTTT. Protein product: CASSLQGNTEAFF.

J is TRBJ1-3 and V is TRBV5-1; the D gene is possibly TRBD1 (5 bases). Germline values: CDR1 SGHRS, CDR2 YFSETQ. V was clipped by 0 bases and J by 1 base, with 11 bases between them. CDR3 length equals 16 residues. The CDR3 loop reads CASSLVGASSGNTIYF. Written as DNA, the CDR3 is TGCGCCAGCAGCTTGGTAGGGGCCTCATCTGGAAACACCATATATTTT.

The chain employs TRBV5-5 and TRBJ2-7, with a tentative D call TRBD1 (5 bases). The germline V and J ends were trimmed by 0 bases and 3 bases, with 13 bases remaining between them. The CDR3 is 15 amino acids. Germline V gives CDR1 SGHKS, CDR2 YYEKEE (reference sequence). The CDR3 spells CASSLGRGLFYEQYF. The CDR3 nucleotides read TGTGCCAGCAGCTTGGGAAGGGGCCTTTTCTACGAGCAGTACTTC.

This chain links TRBV13 with TRBJ2-7; the D gene is possibly TRBD2 (5 bases). This CDR3 spans 15 amino acids. Trimming left V 3 bases short and J 0 bases short, with 12 bases between. The germline V gene encodes CDR1 PRHDT and CDR2 FYEKMQ (reference sequence). This CDR3 reads CASSFWEPASYEQYF. The CDR3 DNA reads TGTGCCAGCAGCTTTTGGGAGCCCGCCTCCTACGAGCAGTACTTC.

V gene TRBV5-1 combines with J gene TRBJ2-3; TRBD1 matches 9 bases. The CDR3 is 18 amino acids. After removal of 1 base from V and 3 bases from J, the junction contained 12 bases not matched to a gene. The germline V gene has CDR1 SGHRS and CDR2 YFSETQ. CDR3 coding DNA: TGCGCCAGCAGCTTGCAGCGCAGGACAGGGGTTTCGACAGATACGCAGTATTTT. This gives the protein CASSLQRRTGVSTDTQYF. Together with reference TRBV5-1 and TRBJ2-3, the CDR3 gives the full variable domain: KAGVTQTPRYLIKTRGQQVTLSCSPISGHRSVSWYQQTPGQGLQFLFEYFSETQRNKGNFPGRFSGRQFSNSRSEMNVSTLELGDSALYLCASSLQRRTGVSTDTQYFGPGTRLTVL.

This chain joins TRBV5-4 and TRBJ2-5; TRBD2 matches 13 bases. This CDR3 has 18 amino acids. CDR1 SGHNT and CDR2 YYREEE come from the germline V gene (reference sequence). Trimming at V came to 0 bases and at J to 1 base, leaving 6 bases not matched to a gene. The CDR3 DNA reads TGTGCCAGCAGCTTGGGGGGACTAGCGGGATCATTCCAAGAGACCCAGTACTTC. It is translated as CASSLGGLAGSFQETQYF.

This clone was counted once. The J gene is TRBJ2-3, the V gene TRBV11-1, with a possible D match to TRBD2 (6 bases). Trimming shortened V by 6 bases and J by 4 bases, and 17 bases separated the two germline ends. Germline V gene data show CDR1 as SGHAT and CDR2 as FQDESV (reference sequence). The CDR3 totals 15 residues. CDR3 nucleotide sequence: TGTGCCAGCAGTCATAAGCGGGCCTGGGCAGATACGCAGTATTTT. Amino acids: CASSHKRAWADTQYF. The whole variable domain, remainder taken from reference TRBV11-1 and TRBJ2-3, is EAEVAQSPRYKITEKSQAVAFWCDPISGHATLYWYRQILGQGPELLVQFQDESVVDDSQLPKDRFSAERLKGVDSTLKIQPAELGDSAMYLCASSHKRAWADTQYFGPGTRLTVL.

The chain uses TRBV6-1 and TRBJ1-1, with D perhaps TRBD1 (5 bases). V lost 2 bases to trimming and J lost 4 bases, with 11 bases between them. CDR1 MNHNS and CDR2 SASEGT come from the germline V gene. CDR3 length: 14 amino acids. This chain's CDR3 is CASSEFGGGTEAFF. As DNA, the CDR3 is TGTGCCAGCAGTGAATTCGGGGGAGGCACTGAAGCTTTCTTT.

This chain joins TRBV6-1 and TRBJ1-1; tentatively, D is TRBD1 (5 bases). The germline gives CDR1 MNHNS, CDR2 SASEGT. The V end was cut by 3 bases, the J end by 11 bases, with 19 bases between. The CDR3 is 14 amino acids. The CDR3: CASSDRAKFSWAFF. CDR3 DNA: TGTGCCAGCAGTGACAGGGCGAAGTTTAGTTGGGCTTTCTTT.

J is TRBJ1-3 and V is TRBV6-5, with D hard to call. This CDR3 spans 14 amino acids. Germline CDR1 MNHEY, CDR2 SVGAGI. Trimming shortened V by 3 bases and J by 9 bases, and 15 bases separated the two germline ends. The chain's CDR3 is CASSYSDRQATIYF. The DNA for the CDR3 is TGTGCCAGCAGTTATTCCGACCGTCAGGCCACCATATATTTT.

This clone has more than one count but fewer than ten. This chain links TRBV28 with TRBJ2-7; D is unresolved. The CDR3 has 12 residues. V gave up 6 bases and J gave up 2 bases, with 8 bases separating them. Germline CDR1 and CDR2: MDHEN and SYDVKM. The CDR3 spells CASRPPTYEQYF. The CDR3 DNA sequence: TGTGCCAGCAGGCCCCCTACCTACGAGCAGTACTTC.

V and J are TRBV19 and TRBJ2-2; the D is unclear. Trimming took 4 bases from V and 2 from J, leaving 8 bases between them. The CDR3 runs to 14 residues. Germline CDR1 and CDR2: LNHDA and SQIVND (reference sequence). CDR3 in DNA: TGTGCCAGTAGTAGTCCGGGTAACACCGGGGAGCTGTTTTTT. This codes for CASSSPGNTGELFF.

The chain uses TRBV24-1 and TRBJ1-1; 7 positions agree with TRBD1. The CDR3 has 13 amino acids. Germline V CDR1 and CDR2: KGHDR, SFDVKD. The J segment lost 1 base and the V segment lost 7 bases, leaving 2 bases of the junction unmatched. The CDR3 bases are TGTGCCACCAGGAGACAGGGGAACACTGAAGCTTTCTTT. Residues: CATRRQGNTEAFF.

The V and J genes are TRBV28 and TRBJ1-2; the D is unclear. The V end was cut by 2 bases, the J end by 6 bases, with 7 bases between. Per germline, CDR1 MDHEN and CDR2 SYDVKM. There are 12 residues in the CDR3. The CDR3 reads CASSLDGDGYTF. For the CDR3, the DNA is TGTGCCAGCAGTTTAGACGGGGATGGCTACACCTTC.

The rearrangement joins TRBV9 to TRBJ2-2; a possible D gene is TRBD2 (6 bases). The germline V gene has CDR1 SGDLS and CDR2 YYNGEE. The CDR3 has 16 amino acids. V was pared by 4 bases and J by 1 base, with 14 bases between. The CDR3 bases are TGTGCCAGCAGCCAACAACTGGGGGGGAACACCGGGGAGCTGTTTTTT. Translating it yields CASSQQLGGNTGELFF.

This clone was seen once. The chain recombines TRBV19 with TRBJ1-2; D unresolved. Germline CDR1 LNHDA, CDR2 SQIVND (reference sequence). Trimming stripped 4 bases from V and 0 bases from J, with 15 bases between. The CDR3 loop spans 16 amino acids. CDR3 nucleotides: TGTGCCAGTAGTAACCCCGGGAAGCCGACTAACTATGGCTACACCTTC. Translating it yields CASSNPGKPTNYGYTF.